This TCR beta chain was documented in a study of cytomegalovirus exposure and HLA in healthy donors. V shed 5 bases and J shed 4 bases, with 8 bases lying between them. The CDR3 is 12 residues long. Looked up from germline, CDR1 is SGHAT and CDR2 is FQNNGV. PCR was performed using 60 Vbeta and 13 Jbeta primers. Generated by immunoSEQ multiplex PCR, the TCRdb table keeps only in-frame clones and is missing some. The table shows 110,000 or so clones, with over 75% occurring only once. The V and J genes are TRBV11-2 and TRBJ1-2; the D is unclear. The source of this sequence is a woman aged 25 to 39 in good health and CMV-seropositive. The sequenced material came from PBMCs. CDR3 sequence reads: CASSHGLYGYTF. DNA of the CDR3: TGTGCCAGCAGCCACGGACTCTATGGCTACACCTTC.